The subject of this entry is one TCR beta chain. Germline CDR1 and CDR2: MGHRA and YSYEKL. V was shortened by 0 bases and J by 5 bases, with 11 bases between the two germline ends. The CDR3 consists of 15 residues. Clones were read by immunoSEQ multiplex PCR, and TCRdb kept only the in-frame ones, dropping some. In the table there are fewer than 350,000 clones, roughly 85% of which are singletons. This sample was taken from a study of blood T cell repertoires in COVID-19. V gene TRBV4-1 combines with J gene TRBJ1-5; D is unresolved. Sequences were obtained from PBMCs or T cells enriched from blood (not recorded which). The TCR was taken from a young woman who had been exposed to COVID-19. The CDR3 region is CASSQDGYRDQPQHF. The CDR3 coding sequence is TGCGCCAGCAGCCAAGATGGGTACAGAGATCAGCCCCAGCATTTT.